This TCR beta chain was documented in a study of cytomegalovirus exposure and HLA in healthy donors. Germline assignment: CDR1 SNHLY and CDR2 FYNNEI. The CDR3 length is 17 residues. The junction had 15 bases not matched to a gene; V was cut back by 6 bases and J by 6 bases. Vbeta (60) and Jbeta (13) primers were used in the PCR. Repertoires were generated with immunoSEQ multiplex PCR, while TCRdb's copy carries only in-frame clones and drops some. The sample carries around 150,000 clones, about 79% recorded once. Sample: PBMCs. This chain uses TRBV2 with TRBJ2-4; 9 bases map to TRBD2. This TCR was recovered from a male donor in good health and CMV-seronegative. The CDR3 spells CASRLRGGVSGGNIQYF. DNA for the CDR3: TGTGCCAGCAGGTTGCGGGGGGGGGTAAGTGGCGGAAACATTCAGTACTTC.